Reported below is one TCR beta chain. The length of the CDR3 is 16 residues. V was pared by 6 bases and J by 2 bases, with 20 bases between. CDR1 and CDR2 (germline): MNHEY, SMNVEV (reference sequence). Sorted-subset replicate PCR reactions were performed with around 200 ng DNA, corresponding to roughly 30,000 T cell genomes. Sequencing used immunoSEQ multiplex PCR; TCRdb keeps in-frame clones, though not all of them. This sample has about 1.5 million clones, with about 98% found just once. This entry is derived from a study of shared clonotypes between healthy human individuals. The sequencing sample was made of naive CD4+ T cells sorted from blood. Described subset: CD45RA+ positively selected. The chain uses TRBV27 and TRBJ2-7; the D gene is possibly TRBD2 (7 bases). This clonotype was sampled from a man in his thirties or forties in good health. CDR3 DNA: TGTGCCAGCAGCGGAATCGGGGGAGGGGGTACCTACGAGCAGTACTTC. Residues: CASSGIGGGGTYEQYF.